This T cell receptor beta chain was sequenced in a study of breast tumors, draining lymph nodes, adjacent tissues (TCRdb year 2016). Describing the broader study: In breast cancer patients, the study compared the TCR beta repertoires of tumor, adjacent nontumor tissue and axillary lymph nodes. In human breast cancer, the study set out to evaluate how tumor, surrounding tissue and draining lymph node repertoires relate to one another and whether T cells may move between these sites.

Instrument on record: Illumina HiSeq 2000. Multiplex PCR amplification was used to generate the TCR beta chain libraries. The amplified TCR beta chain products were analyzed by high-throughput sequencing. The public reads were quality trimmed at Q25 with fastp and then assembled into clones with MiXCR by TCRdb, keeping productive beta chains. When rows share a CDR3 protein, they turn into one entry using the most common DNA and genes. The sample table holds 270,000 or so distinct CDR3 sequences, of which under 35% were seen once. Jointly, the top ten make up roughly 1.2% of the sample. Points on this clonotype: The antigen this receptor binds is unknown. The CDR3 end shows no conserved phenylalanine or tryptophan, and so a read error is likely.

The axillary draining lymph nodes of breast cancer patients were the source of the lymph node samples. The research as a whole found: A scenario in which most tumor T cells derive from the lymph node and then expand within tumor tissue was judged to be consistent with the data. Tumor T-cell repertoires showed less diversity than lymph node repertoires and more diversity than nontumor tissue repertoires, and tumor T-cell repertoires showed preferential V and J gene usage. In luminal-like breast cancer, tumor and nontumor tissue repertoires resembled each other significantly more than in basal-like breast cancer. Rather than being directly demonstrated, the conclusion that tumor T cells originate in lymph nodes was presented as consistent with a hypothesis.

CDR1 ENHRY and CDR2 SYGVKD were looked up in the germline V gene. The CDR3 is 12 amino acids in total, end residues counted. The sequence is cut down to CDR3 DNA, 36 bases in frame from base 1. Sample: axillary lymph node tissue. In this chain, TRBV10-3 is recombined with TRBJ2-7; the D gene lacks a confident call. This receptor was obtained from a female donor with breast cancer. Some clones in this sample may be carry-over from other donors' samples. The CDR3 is CASSDGIYEQYL. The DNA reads TGTGCCAGCAGTGATGGGATCTACGAGCAGTACCTC.